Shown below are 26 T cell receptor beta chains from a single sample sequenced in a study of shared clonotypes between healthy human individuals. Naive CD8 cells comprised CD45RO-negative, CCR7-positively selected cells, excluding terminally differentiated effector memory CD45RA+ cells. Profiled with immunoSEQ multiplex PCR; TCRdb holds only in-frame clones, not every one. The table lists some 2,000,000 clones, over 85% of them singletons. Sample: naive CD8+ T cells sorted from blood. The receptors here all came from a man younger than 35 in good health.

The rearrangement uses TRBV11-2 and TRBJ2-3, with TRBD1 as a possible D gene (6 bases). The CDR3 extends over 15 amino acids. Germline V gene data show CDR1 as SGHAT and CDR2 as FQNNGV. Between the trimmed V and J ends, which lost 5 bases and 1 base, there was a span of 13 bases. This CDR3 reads CASSHQGPRTDTQYF. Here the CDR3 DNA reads TGTGCCAGCAGCCATCAGGGGCCCCGCACAGATACGCAGTATTTT.

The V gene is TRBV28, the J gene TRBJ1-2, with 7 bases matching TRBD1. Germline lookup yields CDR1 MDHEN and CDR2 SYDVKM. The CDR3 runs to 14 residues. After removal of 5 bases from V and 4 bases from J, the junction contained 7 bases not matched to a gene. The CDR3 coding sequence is TGTGCCAGCAGTCCCTCGGAGGGGGCCTATGGCTACACCTTC. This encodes CASSPSEGAYGYTF.

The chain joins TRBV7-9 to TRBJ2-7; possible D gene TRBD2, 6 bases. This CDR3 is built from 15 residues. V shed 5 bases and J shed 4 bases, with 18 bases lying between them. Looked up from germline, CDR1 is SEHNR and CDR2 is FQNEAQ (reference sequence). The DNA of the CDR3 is TGTGCCAGCAGCGGGGAACAGTCGGGAGCATACGAGCAGTACTTC. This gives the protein CASSGEQSGAYEQYF.

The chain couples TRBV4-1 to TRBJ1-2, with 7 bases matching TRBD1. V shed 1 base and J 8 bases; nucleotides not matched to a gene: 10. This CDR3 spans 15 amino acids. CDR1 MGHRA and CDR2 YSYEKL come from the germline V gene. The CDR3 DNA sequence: TGCGCCAGCAGCCAAGGGCCCAGGGGGGCCTCCGGCTACACCTTC. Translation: CASSQGPRGASGYTF.

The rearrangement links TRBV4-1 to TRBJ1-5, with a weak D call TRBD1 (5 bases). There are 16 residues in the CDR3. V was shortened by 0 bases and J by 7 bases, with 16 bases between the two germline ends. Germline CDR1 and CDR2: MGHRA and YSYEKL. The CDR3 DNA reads TGCGCCAGCAGCCAAGAGGGGGGGTATTGGGAGCAGCCCCAGCATTTT. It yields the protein CASSQEGGYWEQPQHF.

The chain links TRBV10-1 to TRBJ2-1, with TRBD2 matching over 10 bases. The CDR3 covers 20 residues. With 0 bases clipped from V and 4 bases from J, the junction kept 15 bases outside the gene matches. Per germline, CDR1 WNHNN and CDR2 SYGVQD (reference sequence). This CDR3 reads CASSESGLAGGQSGYNEQFF. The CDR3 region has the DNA TGCGCCAGCAGTGAGTCGGGGTTAGCGGGAGGCCAAAGTGGTTACAATGAGCAGTTCTTC.

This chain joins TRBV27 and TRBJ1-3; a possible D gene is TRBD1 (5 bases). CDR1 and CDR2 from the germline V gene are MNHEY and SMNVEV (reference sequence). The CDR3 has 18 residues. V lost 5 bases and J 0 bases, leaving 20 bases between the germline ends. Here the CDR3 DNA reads TGTGCCAGCAGTCCTCTCAGGGCCGACTTTAGCTCTGGAAACACCATATATTTT. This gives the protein CASSPLRADFSSGNTIYF.

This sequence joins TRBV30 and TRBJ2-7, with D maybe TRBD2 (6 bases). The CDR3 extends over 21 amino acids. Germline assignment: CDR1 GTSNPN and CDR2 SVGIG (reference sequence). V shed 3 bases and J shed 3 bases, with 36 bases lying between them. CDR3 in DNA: TGTGCCTGGAGCGGAGGGTACGGAATTTATGGAGGCAGGCCGAAGATCTACGAGCAGTACTTC. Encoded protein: CAWSGGYGIYGGRPKIYEQYF.

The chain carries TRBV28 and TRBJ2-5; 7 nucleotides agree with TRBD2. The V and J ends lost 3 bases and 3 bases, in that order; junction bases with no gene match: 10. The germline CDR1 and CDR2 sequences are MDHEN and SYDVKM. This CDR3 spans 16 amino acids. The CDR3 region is CASSFNGEGVEETQYF. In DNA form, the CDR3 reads TGTGCCAGCAGTTTTAACGGGGAGGGAGTTGAAGAGACCCAGTACTTC.

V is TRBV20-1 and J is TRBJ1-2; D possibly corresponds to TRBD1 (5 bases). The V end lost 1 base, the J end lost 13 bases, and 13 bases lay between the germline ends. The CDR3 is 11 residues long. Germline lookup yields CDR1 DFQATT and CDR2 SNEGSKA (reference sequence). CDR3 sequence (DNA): TGCAGTGCTAGAGGGGGCGGCACTTCCACCTTC. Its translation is CSARGGGTSTF.

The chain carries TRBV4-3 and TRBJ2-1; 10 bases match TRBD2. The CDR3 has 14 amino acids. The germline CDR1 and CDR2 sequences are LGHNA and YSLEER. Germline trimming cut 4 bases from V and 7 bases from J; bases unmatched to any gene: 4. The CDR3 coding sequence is TGCGCCAGCAGCCGACTAGCGGGTGGAAATGAGCAGTTCTTC. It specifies CASSRLAGGNEQFF.

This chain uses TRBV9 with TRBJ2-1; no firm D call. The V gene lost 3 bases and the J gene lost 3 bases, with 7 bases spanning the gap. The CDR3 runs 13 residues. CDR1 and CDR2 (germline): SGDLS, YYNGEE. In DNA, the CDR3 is TGTGCCAGCAGCGCCGTAAGCTACAATGAGCAGTTCTTC. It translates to CASSAVSYNEQFF.

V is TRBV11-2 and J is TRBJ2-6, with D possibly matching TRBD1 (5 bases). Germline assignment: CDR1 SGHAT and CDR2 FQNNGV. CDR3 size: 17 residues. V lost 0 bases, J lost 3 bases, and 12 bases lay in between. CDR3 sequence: CASSLDGIGVGANVLTF. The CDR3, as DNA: TGTGCCAGCAGCTTAGATGGTATAGGGGTTGGGGCCAACGTCCTGACTTTC.

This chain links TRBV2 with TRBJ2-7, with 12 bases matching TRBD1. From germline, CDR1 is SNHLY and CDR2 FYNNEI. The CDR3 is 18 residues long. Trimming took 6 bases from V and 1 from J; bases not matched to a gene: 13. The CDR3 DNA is TGTGCCAGCAGGCGGGGGGAGGGACAGGGGGCGATGTCCTACGAGCAGTACTTC. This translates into CASRRGEGQGAMSYEQYF.

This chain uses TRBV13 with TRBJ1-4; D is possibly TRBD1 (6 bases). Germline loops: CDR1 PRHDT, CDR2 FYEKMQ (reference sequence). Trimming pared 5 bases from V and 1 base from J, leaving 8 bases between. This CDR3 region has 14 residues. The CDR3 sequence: CASSPDRTNEKLFF. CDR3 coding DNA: TGTGCCAGCAGCCCGGACAGAACTAATGAAAAACTGTTTTTT.

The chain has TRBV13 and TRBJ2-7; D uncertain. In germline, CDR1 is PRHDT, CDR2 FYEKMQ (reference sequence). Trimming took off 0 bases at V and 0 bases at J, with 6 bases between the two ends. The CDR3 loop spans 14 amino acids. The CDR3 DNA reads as TGTGCCAGCAGCTTAGGACCGCTCTCCTACGAGCAGTACTTC. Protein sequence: CASSLGPLSYEQYF. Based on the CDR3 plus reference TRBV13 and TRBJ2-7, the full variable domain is AAGVIQSPRHLIKEKRETATLKCYPIPRHDTVYWYQQGPGQDPQFLISFYEKMQSDKGSIPDRFSAQQFSDYHSELNMSSLELGDSALYFCASSLGPLSYEQYFGPGTRLTVT.

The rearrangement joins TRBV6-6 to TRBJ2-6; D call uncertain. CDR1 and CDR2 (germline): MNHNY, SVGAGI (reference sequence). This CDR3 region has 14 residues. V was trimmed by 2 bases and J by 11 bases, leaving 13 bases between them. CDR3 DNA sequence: TGTGCCAGCAGTTACGGGCCGACTTACGACGTCCTGACTTTC. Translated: CASSYGPTYDVLTF.

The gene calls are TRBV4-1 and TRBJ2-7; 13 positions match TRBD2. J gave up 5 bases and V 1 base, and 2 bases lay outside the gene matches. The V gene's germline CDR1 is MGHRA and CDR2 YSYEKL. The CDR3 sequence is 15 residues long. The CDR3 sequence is CASSQGLAGGHEQYF. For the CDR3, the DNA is TGCGCCAGCAGCCAAGGACTAGCGGGAGGACACGAGCAGTACTTC.

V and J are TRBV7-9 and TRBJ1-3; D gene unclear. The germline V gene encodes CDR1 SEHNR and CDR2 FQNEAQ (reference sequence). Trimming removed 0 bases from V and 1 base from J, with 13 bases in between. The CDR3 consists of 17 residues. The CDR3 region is CASSLAVGGKSGNTIYF. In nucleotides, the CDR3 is TGTGCCAGCAGCTTAGCGGTTGGAGGTAAATCTGGAAACACCATATATTTT.

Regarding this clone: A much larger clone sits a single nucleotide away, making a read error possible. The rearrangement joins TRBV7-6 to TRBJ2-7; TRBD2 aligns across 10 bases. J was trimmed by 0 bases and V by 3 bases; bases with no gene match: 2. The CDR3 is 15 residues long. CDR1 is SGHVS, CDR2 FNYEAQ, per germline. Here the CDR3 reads CASSFLAGGSYEQYF. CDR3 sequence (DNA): TGTGCCAGCAGCTTTTTAGCGGGAGGCTCCTACGAGCAGTACTTC.

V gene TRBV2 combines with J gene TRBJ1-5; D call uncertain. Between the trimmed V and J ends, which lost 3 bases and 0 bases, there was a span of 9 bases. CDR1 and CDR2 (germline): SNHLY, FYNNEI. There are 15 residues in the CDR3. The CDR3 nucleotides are TGTGCCAGCAGTGACGGGGATTATAGCAATCAGCCCCAGCATTTT. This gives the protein CASSDGDYSNQPQHF.

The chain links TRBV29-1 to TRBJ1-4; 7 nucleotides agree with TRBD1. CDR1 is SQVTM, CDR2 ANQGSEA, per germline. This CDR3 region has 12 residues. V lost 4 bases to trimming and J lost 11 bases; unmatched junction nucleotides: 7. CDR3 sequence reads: CSVGQGSEKLFF. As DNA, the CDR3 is TGCAGCGTTGGACAGGGATCGGAGAAACTGTTTTTT.

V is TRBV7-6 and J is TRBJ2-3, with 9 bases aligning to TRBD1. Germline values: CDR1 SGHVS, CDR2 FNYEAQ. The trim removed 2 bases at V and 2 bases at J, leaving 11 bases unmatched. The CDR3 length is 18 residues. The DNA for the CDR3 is TGTGCCAGCAGCTTAAATTCTCTCGGACAGGGGTACACAGATACGCAGTATTTT. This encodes CASSLNSLGQGYTDTQYF.

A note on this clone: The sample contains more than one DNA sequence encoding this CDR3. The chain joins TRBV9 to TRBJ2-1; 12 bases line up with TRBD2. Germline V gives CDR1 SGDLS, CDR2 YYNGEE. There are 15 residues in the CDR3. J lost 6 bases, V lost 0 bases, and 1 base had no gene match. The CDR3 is CASSVEGLAGNEQFF. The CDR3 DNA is TGTGCCAGCAGCGTAGAGGGACTAGCGGGCAATGAGCAGTTCTTC.

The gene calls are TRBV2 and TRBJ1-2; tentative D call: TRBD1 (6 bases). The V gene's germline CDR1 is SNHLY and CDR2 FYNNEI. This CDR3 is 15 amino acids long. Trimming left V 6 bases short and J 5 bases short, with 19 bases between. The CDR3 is CASRDPWGGNYGYTF. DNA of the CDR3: TGTGCCAGCAGGGACCCCTGGGGGGGCAATTATGGCTACACCTTC.

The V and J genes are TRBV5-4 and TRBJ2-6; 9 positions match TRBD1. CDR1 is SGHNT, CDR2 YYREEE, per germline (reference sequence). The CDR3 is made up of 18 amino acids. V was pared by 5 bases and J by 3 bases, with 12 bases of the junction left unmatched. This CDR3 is CASSSGTGFLDGANVLTF. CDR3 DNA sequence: TGTGCCAGCAGTTCGGGGACAGGGTTTTTGGATGGGGCCAACGTCCTGACTTTC. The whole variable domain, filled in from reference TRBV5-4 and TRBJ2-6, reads ETGVTQSPTHLIKTRGQQVTLRCSSQSGHNTVSWYQQALGQGPQFIFQYYREEENGRGNFPPRFSGLQFPNYSSELNVNALELDDSALYLCASSSGTGFLDGANVLTFGAGSRLTVL.